This paragraph covers one T cell receptor beta chain sequence. Its binding antigen is unknown. The sample holds no much larger clone one base away, and base qualities are not on file. Via the germline V gene (reference sequence), CDR1 is SEHNR and CDR2 FQNEAQ. At the junction V is shortened by 1 base and J by 4 bases, with 10 bases in between. The CDR3 sequence holds 14 residues, the cysteine and phenylalanine included. Only the CDR3 region is kept as DNA, spanning 42 bases read in frame from base 1. In the prospective study, participants were about 18 to 100 years old, resided in 20 to 30 geographic areas of the United States, and were enrolled through a virtual design. In the prospective study, cohorts were assigned on the basis of participant-reported clinical history obtained from a screening survey and a study questionnaire. In the prospective study, whole blood, serum and a nasopharyngeal or oropharyngeal swab were collected from each participant by mobile phlebotomists. Prospective study participants could optionally give additional blood draws and questionnaires over an approximately two-month period. Prospective study blood samples were shipped either frozen or at room temperature before DNA extraction.

The sample originates from a study of blood T cell repertoires in COVID-19 (dated by TCRdb to between 2020 and 2021). Describing the broader study: Samples from collaborators originated in the United States, Italy and Spain and spanned both the acute and convalescent phases of COVID-19. The material from the prospective study consisted of cDNA or gDNA derived from T cells, B-cell-depleted T cells, or PBMCs. The dataset comprised deeply sampled blood TCRbeta repertoires from subjects exposed to, actively infected with, or recovered from COVID-19. The repertoires were made available in a free public database intended to serve as a resource for research on the immune response to SARS-CoV-2. The samples were drawn from two sources: the first 160 participants of the ongoing ImmuneRACE study, and 1,200 or so subjects contributed by 6 global collaborators. Nearly every sample came with metadata listing a de-identified subject ID, COVID-19 status, age in years and sex. HLA class I and class II types, where available, came from metadata supplied by the sample provider rather than from assay-based typing.

The immunoSEQ Assay, a bias-controlled multiplex PCR, was used to amplify TCRbeta CDR3 regions from genomic DNA. In the paper's pipeline: Nucleated cell counts per sample were estimated from amplification of reference gene primers within the assay. To quantify the absolute abundance of each unique TCRbeta CDR3 rearrangement, sequence reads were collapsed and filtered. Productive Simpson clonality was computed per sample as the square root of Simpson's diversity index over productive rearrangements. TCRdb obtained this table from immuneACCESS and retained in-frame rearrangements with V and J assigned. These tables miss some clones; where compared with another copy, unresolved V genes account for less than half of the shortfall, and the remainder is unexplained. That table supplies the V and J calls and clone size; D and trimming were determined from the DNA. The sample records roughly 240,000 clones, roughly 85% of which are singletons. Of the sample, approximately 9.6% is held by the ten largest clones.

Results and caveats for the whole study, not just this receptor: How much clinical and demographic metadata was included differed by source and by participant, and the metadata was provided uncurated.

Material for sequencing was PBMCs or T cells enriched from blood (not recorded which). The chain employs TRBV7-9 and TRBJ2-5; the D gene is perhaps TRBD2, on 6 matching bases. The clonotype comes from a woman aged 45-59 years with acute COVID-19. The DNA sequence is given as TGTGCCAGCAGCTTAGTTGGGGGGAGAGAGACCCAGTACTTC. Translated, it reads CASSLVGGRETQYF.